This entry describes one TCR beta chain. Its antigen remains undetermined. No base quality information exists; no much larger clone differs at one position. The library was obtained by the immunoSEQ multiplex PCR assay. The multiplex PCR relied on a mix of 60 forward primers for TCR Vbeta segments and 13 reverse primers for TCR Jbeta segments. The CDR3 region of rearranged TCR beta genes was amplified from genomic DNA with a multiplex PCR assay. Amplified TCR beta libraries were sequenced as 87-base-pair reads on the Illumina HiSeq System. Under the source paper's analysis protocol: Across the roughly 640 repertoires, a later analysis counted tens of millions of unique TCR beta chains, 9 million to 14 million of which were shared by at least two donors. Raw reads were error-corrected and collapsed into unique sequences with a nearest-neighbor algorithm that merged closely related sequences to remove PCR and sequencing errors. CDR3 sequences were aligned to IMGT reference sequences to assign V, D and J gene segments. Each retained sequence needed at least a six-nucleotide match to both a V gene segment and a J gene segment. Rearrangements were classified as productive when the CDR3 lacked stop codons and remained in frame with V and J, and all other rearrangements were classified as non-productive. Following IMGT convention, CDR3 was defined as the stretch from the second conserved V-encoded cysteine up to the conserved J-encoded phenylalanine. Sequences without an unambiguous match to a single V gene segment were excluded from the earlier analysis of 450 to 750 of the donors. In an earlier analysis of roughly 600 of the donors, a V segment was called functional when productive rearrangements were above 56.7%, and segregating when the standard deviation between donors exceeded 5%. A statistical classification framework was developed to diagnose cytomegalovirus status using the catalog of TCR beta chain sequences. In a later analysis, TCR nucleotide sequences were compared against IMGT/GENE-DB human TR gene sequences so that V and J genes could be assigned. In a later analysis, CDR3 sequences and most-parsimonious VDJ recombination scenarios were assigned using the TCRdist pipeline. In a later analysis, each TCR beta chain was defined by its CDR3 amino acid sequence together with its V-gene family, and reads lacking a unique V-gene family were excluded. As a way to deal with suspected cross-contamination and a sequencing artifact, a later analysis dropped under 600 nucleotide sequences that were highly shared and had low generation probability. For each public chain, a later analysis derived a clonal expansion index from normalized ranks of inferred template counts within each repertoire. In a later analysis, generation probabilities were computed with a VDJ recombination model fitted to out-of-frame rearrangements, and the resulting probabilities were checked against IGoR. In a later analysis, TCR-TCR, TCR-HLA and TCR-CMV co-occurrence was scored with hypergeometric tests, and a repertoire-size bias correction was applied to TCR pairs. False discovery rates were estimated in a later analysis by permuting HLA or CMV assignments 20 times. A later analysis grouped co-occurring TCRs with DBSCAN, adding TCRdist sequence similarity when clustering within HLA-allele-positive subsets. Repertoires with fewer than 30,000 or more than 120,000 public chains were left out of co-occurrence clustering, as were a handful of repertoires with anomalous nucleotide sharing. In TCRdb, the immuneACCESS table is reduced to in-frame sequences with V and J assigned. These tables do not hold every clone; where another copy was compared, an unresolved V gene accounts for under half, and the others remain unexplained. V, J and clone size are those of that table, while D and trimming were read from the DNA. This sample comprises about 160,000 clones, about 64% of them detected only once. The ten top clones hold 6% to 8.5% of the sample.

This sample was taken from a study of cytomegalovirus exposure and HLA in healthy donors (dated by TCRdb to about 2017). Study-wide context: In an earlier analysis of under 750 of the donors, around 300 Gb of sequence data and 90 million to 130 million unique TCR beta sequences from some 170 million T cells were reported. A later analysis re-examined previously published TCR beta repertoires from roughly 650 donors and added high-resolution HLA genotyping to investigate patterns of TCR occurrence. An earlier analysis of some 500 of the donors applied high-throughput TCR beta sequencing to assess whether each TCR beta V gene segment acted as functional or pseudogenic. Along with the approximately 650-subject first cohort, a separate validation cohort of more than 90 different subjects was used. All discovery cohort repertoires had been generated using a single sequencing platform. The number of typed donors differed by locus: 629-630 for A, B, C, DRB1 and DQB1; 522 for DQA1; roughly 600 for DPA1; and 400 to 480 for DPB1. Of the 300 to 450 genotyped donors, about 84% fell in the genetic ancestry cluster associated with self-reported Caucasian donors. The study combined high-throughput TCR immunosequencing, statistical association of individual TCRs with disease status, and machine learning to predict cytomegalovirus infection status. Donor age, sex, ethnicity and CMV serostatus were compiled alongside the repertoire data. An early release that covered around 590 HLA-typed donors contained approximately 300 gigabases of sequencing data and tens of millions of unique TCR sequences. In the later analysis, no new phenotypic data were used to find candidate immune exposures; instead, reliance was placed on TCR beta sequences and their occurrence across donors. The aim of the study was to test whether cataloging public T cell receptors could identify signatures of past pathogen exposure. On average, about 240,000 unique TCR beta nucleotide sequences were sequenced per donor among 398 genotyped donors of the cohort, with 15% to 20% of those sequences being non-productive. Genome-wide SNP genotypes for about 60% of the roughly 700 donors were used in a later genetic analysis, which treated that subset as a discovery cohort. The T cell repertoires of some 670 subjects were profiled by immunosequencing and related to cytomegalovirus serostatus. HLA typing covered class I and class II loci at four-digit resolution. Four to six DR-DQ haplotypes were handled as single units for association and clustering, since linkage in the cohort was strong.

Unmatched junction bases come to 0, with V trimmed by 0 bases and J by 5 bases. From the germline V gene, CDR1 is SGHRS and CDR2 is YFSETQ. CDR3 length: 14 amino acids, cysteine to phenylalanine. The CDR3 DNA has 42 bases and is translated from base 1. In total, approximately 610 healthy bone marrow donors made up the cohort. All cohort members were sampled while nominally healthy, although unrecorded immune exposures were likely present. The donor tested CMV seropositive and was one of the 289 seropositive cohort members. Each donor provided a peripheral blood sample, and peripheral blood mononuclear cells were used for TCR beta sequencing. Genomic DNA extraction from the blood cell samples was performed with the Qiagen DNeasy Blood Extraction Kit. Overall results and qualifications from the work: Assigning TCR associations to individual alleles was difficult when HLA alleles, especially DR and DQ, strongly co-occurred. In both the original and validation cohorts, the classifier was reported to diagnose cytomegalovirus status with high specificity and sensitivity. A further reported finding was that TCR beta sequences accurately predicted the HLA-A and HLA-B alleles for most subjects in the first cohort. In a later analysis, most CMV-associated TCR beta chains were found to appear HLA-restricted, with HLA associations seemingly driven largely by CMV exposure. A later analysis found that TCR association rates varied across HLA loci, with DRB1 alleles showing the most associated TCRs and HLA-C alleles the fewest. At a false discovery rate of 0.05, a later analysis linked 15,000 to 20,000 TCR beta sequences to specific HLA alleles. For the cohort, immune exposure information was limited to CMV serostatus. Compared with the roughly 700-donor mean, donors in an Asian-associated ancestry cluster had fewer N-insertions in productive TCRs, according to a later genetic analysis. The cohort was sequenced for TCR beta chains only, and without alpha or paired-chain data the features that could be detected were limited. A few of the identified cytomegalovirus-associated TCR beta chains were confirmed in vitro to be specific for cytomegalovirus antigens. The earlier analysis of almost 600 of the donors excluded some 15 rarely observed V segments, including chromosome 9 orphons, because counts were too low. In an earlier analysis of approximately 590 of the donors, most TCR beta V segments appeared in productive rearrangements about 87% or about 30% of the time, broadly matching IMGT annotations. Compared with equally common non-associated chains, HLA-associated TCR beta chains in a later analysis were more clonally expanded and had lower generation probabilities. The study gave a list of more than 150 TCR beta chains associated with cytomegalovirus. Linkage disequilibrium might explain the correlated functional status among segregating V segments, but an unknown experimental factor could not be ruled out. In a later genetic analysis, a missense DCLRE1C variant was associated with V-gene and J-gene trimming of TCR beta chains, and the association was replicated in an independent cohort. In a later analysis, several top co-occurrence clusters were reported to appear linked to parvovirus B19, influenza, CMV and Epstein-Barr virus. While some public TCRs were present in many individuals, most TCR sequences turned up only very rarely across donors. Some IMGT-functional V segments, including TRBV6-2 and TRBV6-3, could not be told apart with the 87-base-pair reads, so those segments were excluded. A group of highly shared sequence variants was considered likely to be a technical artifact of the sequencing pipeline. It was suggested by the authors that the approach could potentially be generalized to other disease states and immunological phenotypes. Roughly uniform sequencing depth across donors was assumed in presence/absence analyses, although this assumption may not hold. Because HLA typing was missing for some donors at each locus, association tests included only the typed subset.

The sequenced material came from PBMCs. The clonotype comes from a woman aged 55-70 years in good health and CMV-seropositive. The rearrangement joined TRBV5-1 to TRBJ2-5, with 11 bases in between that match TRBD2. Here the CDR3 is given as CASSLGTSGETQYF. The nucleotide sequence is TGCGCCAGCAGCTTGGGGACTAGCGGGGAGACCCAGTACTTC.